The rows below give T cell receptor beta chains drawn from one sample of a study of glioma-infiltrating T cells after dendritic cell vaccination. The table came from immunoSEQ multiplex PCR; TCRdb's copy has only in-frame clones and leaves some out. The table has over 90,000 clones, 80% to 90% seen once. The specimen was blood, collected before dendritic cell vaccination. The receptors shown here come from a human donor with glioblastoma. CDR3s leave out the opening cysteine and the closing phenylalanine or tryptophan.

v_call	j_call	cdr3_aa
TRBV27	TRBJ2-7	ASSWGQTYEQY
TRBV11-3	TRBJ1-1	ATAGTGGSNTEAF
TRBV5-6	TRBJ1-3	ATQGFSGNTIY
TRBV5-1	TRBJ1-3	ASSLGSTSHTTGGRRSPGNTIY
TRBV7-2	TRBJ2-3	ASRPAGGPTDTQY
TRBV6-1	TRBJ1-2	ASATGAGYT
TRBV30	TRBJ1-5	AWSVIPRRGKDQPQH
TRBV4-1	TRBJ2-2	ASAGGQGSNTGELF
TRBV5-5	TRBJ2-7	ASSLASGTQGYEQY
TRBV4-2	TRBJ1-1	ASSQDPTGGYLNTEAF
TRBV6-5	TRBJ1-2	ASSYGTAWGYT
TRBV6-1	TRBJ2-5	ASSDREETQY
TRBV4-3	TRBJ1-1	ASSQISTGLGEAF
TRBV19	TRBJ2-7	ASSIPGQGRHEQY
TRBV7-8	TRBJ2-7	ASSLAGGTHEQY
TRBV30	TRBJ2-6	AWSGGKGFSGANVLT
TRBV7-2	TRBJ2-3	ASSLRTSGGSDTQY
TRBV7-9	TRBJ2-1	ASSAATGSNEQF
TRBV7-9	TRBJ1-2	ASSLGQGDGYT
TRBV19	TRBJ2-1	ASKGQGSDEQF
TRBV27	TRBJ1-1	ASSNMRGIDGNTEAF
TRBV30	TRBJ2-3	AWSRDRNTDTQY
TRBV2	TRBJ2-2	ASIVTNTGELF
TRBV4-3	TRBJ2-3	ASSPRGGETDTQY
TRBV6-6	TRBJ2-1	ASFLGLSSYNEQF
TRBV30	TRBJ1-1	AWFPGQGDTEAF
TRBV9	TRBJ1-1	ASSERTGLSTEAF